This T cell receptor beta chain appears in the sequencing data of a study of T cell repertoires in cytomegalovirus infection. Study-level information: Well-studied HLA-B-restricted CMV epitopes were used in the study alongside recently identified HLA-C-restricted ones. CMV infection and matching HLA type were both indicated by public TCR beta signatures.

This clonotype turned up a few times. The antigen remains undetermined. TCRdb re-analysed the reads in MiXCR, keeping a single row per CDR3 protein. This table has around 750,000 distinct CDR3 sequences, over 25% appearing once. Points from the study as a whole: CMV carriers having the relevant HLA were flagged by cumulative public TCR beta family frequency. Within the response measured ex vivo, HLA-C-restricted CMV-specific TCR beta clonotypes were dominant.

V was shortened by 0 bases and J by 4 bases, with 11 bases between the two germline ends. The CDR3 has 15 amino acids. Germline V CDR1 and CDR2: MNHEY, SVGAGI. The TCR comes from a human donor in good health (CMV status not recorded). Some clones in this sample may be carry-over from other donors' samples. The rearrangement uses TRBV6-5 and TRBJ2-3; D assignment may be TRBD1 or TRBD2 (5 bases each). The material sequenced was cultured CD8+ T cells from PBMCs, taken from culture after CMV antigen stimulation. The CDR3 DNA is TGTGCCAGCAGTTACTCCGAGGGGCATCCAGATACGCAGTATTTT. Protein: CASSYSEGHPDTQYF.